The present entry profiles one TCR beta chain with its context. Authors' analysis steps: Reference gene primer amplification gave nucleated cell count estimates. Sequenced by immunoSEQ multiplex PCR; TCRdb stores in-frame clones only, minus some. Clonal size and the V and J genes are those of that table, whereas D and trimming came from the DNA. Of about 43,000 clones listed, 83% are singletons. The data derive from a study of blood T cell repertoires in COVID-19. About the study: COVID-19 samples from acute and convalescent phases originated in the United States, Italy and Spain. PBMCs, B-cell-depleted T cells, or T cells provided the cDNA or gDNA that made up the material.

Germline loops: CDR1 MDHEN, CDR2 SYDVKM. V was clipped by 3 bases and J by 1 base, with 16 bases between them. The CDR3 covers 17 residues. The sequencing input was peripheral blood. V gene TRBV28 combines with J gene TRBJ1-5; a possible D gene is TRBD1 (5 bases). This sequence originates from a man older than 75 in a cohort sampled during active COVID-19. The CDR3 loop reads CASSLRPRRGSNQPQHF. The DNA for the CDR3 is TGTGCCAGCAGTTTGCGGCCCCGTAGGGGAAGCAATCAGCCCCAGCATTTT.